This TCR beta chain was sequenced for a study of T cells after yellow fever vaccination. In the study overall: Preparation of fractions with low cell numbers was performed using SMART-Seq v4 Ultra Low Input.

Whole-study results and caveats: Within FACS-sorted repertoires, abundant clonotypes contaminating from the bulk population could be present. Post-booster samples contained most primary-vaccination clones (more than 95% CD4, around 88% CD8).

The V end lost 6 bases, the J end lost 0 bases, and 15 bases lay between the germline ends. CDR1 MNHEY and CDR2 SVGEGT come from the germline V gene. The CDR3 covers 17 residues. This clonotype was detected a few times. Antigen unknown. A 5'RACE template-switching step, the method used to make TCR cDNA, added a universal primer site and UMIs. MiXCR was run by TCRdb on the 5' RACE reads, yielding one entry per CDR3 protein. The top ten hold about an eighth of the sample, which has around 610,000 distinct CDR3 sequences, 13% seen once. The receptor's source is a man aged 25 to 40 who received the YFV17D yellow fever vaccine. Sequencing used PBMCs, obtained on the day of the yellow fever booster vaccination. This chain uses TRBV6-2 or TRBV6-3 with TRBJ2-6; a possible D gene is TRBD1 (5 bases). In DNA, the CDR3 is TGTGCCAGCAGACGGCAGGGAACTAACTCTGGGGCCAACGTCCTGACTTTC. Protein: CASRRQGTNSGANVLTF.